These T cell receptor beta chains were read from a single sample in a study of T cells after yellow fever vaccination. TCRdb reprocessed the 5' RACE reads via MiXCR and lists one record per CDR3 protein. The sample lists 200,000 to 300,000 distinct CDR3 sequences; 10% to 15% were seen once. The material was CD4+ T cells sorted from PBMCs, obtained 45 days after the yellow fever booster vaccination. The receptors come from a man between 25 and 39 years old who received the YFV17D yellow fever vaccine. Each CDR3 is given with its conserved first and last residue.

V gene: TRBV7-9
J gene: TRBJ2-4
CDR3 protein: CASSFYRVLAKNIQYF

V gene: TRBV20-1
J gene: TRBJ2-7
CDR3 protein: CSANRDRGLYEQYF

V gene: TRBV5-6
J gene: TRBJ2-5
CDR3 protein: CASSDLGQGGILETQYF

V gene: TRBV6-5
J gene: TRBJ1-2
CDR3 protein: CASASGGRGYTF

V gene: TRBV14
J gene: TRBJ2-3
CDR3 protein: CASSPNGGPRADTQYF

V gene: TRBV20-1
J gene: TRBJ2-6
CDR3 protein: CSARVREMANVLTF

V gene: TRBV7-2
J gene: TRBJ2-5
CDR3 protein: CASNSISGRRETQYF

V gene: TRBV3-1
J gene: TRBJ2-1
CDR3 protein: CASSQRGLESGNEQFF

V gene: TRBV11-2
J gene: TRBJ2-1
CDR3 protein: CASSRRTSAVSVANEQFF

V gene: TRBV12-3/TRBV12-4
J gene: TRBJ2-2
CDR3 protein: CASSLVRTGTTGELFF

V gene: TRBV6-2/TRBV6-3
J gene: TRBJ2-7
CDR3 protein: CASSNPRDEQYF